Listed here are 26 T cell receptor beta chains from one sample, sequenced in a study of blood T cell repertoires in COVID-19. Clones were sequenced by immunoSEQ multiplex PCR, and TCRdb holds only the in-frame ones, with some missing. The table lists about 260,000 clones, around 87% of them singletons. The sequencing sample was made of peripheral blood. The receptors come from a woman between 40 and 55 years old who had recovered from COVID-19.

CDR3 loop: CASSEGFVGGADTEAFF. Here the CDR3 DNA reads TGTGCCAGCAGTGAAGGATTTGTTGGGGGGGCGGACACTGAAGCTTTCTTT. This chain connects TRBV6-1 to TRBJ1-1; possibly TRBD1 for D (6 bases). The CDR3 spans 17 residues. Between the trimmed V and J ends, which lost 1 base and 3 bases, there was a span of 18 bases. Germline CDR1 is MNHNS and CDR2 is SASEGT.

This rearrangement joins TRBV30 to TRBJ2-2; tentative D call: TRBD2 (6 bases). The length of the CDR3 is 16 residues. Germline V CDR1 and CDR2: GTSNPN, SVGIG (reference sequence). Trimming took off 0 bases at V and 4 bases at J, with 15 bases between the two ends. The CDR3 DNA follows: TGTGCCTGGAGTGTATTACGGGGGAGAGGCACCGGGGAGCTGTTTTTT. Translating gives CAWSVLRGRGTGELFF.

This sequence joins TRBV5-4 and TRBJ2-5; D remains unclear. The CDR3 sequence is 14 residues long. V lost 0 bases and J lost 4, with 10 bases in between. CDR1 is SGHNT and CDR2 is YYREEE in the germline V gene (reference sequence). The CDR3 region has the DNA TGTGCCAGCAGCTTGGGTGGGCTGGGAGAGACCCAGTACTTC. It encodes CASSLGGLGETQYF.

This sequence joins TRBV5-1 and TRBJ1-1; unclear D gene. The CDR3 runs to 15 residues. Per the germline V gene, CDR1 is SGHRS and CDR2 is YFSETQ. Trimming pared 3 bases from V and 3 bases from J, leaving 15 bases between. The CDR3 nucleotides read TGCGCCAGCAGCTCCCTTCGGCTAGCGGACACTGAAGCTTTCTTT. As protein: CASSSLRLADTEAFF. Together with reference TRBV5-1 and TRBJ1-1, the CDR3 gives the full variable domain: KAGVTQTPRYLIKTRGQQVTLSCSPISGHRSVSWYQQTPGQGLQFLFEYFSETQRNKGNFPGRFSGRQFSNSRSEMNVSTLELGDSALYLCASSSLRLADTEAFFGQGTRLTVV.

This rearrangement joins TRBV6-5 to TRBJ1-2, with D possibly TRBD1 on 6 matching bases. There are 13 residues in the CDR3. V was clipped by 5 bases and J by 8 bases, with 15 bases between them. The germline CDR1 and CDR2 sequences are MNHEY and SVGAGI. The CDR3 protein is CASSPPGGGGYTF. In nucleotides, the CDR3 is TGTGCCAGCAGTCCCCCCGGGGGGGGCGGCTACACCTTC.

The chain couples TRBV15 to TRBJ1-3; 8 nucleotides match TRBD1. Looked up from germline, CDR1 is LNHNV and CDR2 is YYDKDF (reference sequence). The V gene end was trimmed by 3 bases and the J gene end by 2 bases; junction bases not matched to a gene: 6. This CDR3 is built from 16 residues. The CDR3 protein is CATSRDGQGTGNTIYF. In nucleotides, the CDR3 is TGTGCCACCAGCAGGGACGGACAGGGTACTGGAAACACCATATATTTT.

The chain couples TRBV11-1 to TRBJ2-5, with TRBD1 matching over 10 bases. CDR1 and CDR2 from the germline V gene are SGHAT and FQDESV (reference sequence). With V trimmed by 7 bases and J by 1 base, 6 bases remained unmatched. The CDR3 spans 15 residues. The CDR3: CASTRDRGFQETQYF. Here the CDR3 DNA reads TGTGCCAGCACCAGGGACAGGGGATTCCAAGAGACCCAGTACTTC.

This clone was recorded a few times. The chain couples TRBV3-1 (or the pseudogene TRBV3-2) to TRBJ2-7, with TRBD2 as a possible D gene (6 bases). Deletions cut 3 bases from V and 7 bases from J, with 16 bases between. Germline V CDR1 and CDR2: LGHDT, YNNKEL (reference sequence). This CDR3 has 14 amino acids. The CDR3 sequence is CASSQPGRAGEQYF. The DNA for the CDR3 is TGTGCCAGCAGCCAGCCGGGACGGGCGGGGGAGCAGTACTTC.

The rearrangement joins TRBV18 to TRBJ1-6; 10 bases are a match to TRBD1. Unmatched junction bases numbered 6, after V lost 5 bases and J lost 8 bases. CDR1 is KGHSH and CDR2 is LQKENI in the germline V gene. The CDR3 is made up of 15 amino acids. Here the CDR3 DNA reads TGTGCCAGCTCAGGGAGGACAGGGGGTGATTCACCCCTCCACTTT. Its protein product is CASSGRTGGDSPLHF.

V is TRBV5-1 and J is TRBJ1-1, with D tentatively TRBD1 (5 bases). The CDR3 spans 11 residues. V gave up 5 bases and J gave up 10 bases, with 12 bases separating them. Germline loops: CDR1 SGHRS, CDR2 YFSETQ. The CDR3 loop is CASRGGAGAFF. Written as DNA, the CDR3 is TGCGCCAGCAGGGGCGGGGCTGGAGCTTTCTTT.

This chain connects TRBV6-2 or TRBV6-3 to TRBJ1-6; D might be TRBD1 (6 bases). In germline, CDR1 is MNHEY, CDR2 SVGEGT. The CDR3 covers 15 residues. V gave up 5 bases and J gave up 9 bases, with 17 bases separating them. The DNA for the CDR3 is TGTGCCAGCAGTGCCCCTCCGGGGGGCGGTTCACCCCTCCACTTT. It translates to CASSAPPGGGSPLHF.

The chain couples TRBV18 to TRBJ2-2, with D maybe TRBD1 (6 bases). V dropped 6 bases and J dropped 0 bases, with 11 bases sitting between them. The CDR3 is made up of 15 amino acids. Germline V gene sequence: CDR1 KGHSH, CDR2 LQKENI. The CDR3 nucleotides are TGTGCCAGCTCCCTGGACAGAACGAACACCGGGGAGCTGTTTTTT. This encodes CASSLDRTNTGELFF.

The chain is built from TRBV9 and TRBJ2-1, with 10 nucleotides matching TRBD2. Germline V lookup: CDR1 SGDLS, CDR2 YYNGEE. Trimming at V came to 4 bases and at J to 8 bases, leaving 9 bases not matched to a gene. The CDR3 is 15 amino acids. The CDR3 DNA reads as TGTGCCAGCAGCCCCGGGACTAGCGTGGTTGATGAGCAGTTCTTC. As protein: CASSPGTSVVDEQFF.

The chain uses TRBV25-1 and TRBJ1-6, with D perhaps matching TRBD1 (6 bases). Trimming pared 3 bases from V and 7 bases from J, leaving 16 bases between. CDR1 is MGHDK, CDR2 SYGVNS, per germline. This CDR3 is 16 amino acids long. CDR3 bases: TGTGCCAGCAGTGATCAGACAGGCCTAGGCAATTCACCCCTCCACTTT. It specifies CASSDQTGLGNSPLHF.

The rearrangement links TRBV7-2 to TRBJ1-6, with a possible D match to TRBD1 (5 bases). This CDR3 contains 14 residues. Germline V gives CDR1 SGHTA, CDR2 FQGNSA. Trimming left V 5 bases short and J 7 bases short, with 12 bases between. The CDR3 coding sequence is TGTGCCAGCAGCGGAAGAGCAGGGAATTCACCCCTCCACTTT. Translated, it gives CASSGRAGNSPLHF.

The chain combines TRBV5-4 with TRBJ1-4; D remains unclear. This CDR3 is built from 15 residues. The V end lost 2 bases, the J end lost 1 base, and 9 bases lay between the germline ends. In germline, CDR1 is SGHNT, CDR2 YYREEE (reference sequence). The CDR3 loop is CASSLSPITNEKLFF. CDR3 nucleotide sequence: TGTGCCAGCAGCTTAAGTCCTATAACTAATGAAAAACTGTTTTTT.

The chain links TRBV10-1 to TRBJ2-2; D may be TRBD2 (6 bases). V was clipped by 3 bases and J by 4 bases, with 12 bases between them. The CDR3 loop spans 15 amino acids. Germline assignment: CDR1 WNHNN and CDR2 SYGVQD (reference sequence). CDR3 in DNA: TGCGCCAGCAGTGAATGGGGGGACGGCACCGGGGAGCTGTTTTTT. Its translation is CASSEWGDGTGELFF.

V usage is TRBV3-1 (or the pseudogene TRBV3-2) and J usage is TRBJ2-7; 7 bases align to TRBD1. The CDR3 is 15 amino acids. Unmatched junction bases numbered 6, after V lost 3 bases and J lost 1 base. Germline V lookup: CDR1 LGHDT, CDR2 YNNKEL (reference sequence). This CDR3 is CASSHRQGRSYEQYF. In DNA, the CDR3 is TGTGCCAGCAGCCACCGACAGGGTCGGTCCTACGAGCAGTACTTC.

This sequence joins TRBV13 and TRBJ1-5; possibly TRBD1 for D (5 bases). V lost 2 bases and J 4 bases, leaving 12 bases between the germline ends. This CDR3 region has 15 residues. Germline-derived CDR1 and CDR2 are PRHDT and FYEKMQ (reference sequence). CDR3 nucleotides: TGTGCCAGCAGCTTATTTGGGGGGAGGAATCAGCCCCAGCATTTT. Protein sequence: CASSLFGGRNQPQHF.

This rearrangement joins TRBV19 to TRBJ2-3; 9 bases line up with TRBD2. Trimming at V came to 7 bases and at J to 1 base, leaving 3 bases not matched to a gene. Germline CDR1 LNHDA, CDR2 SQIVND (reference sequence). The CDR3 is 14 amino acids. The CDR3 coding sequence is TGTGCCAGTAACCTAGCGGGGCGCACAGATACGCAGTATTTT. Its protein product is CASNLAGRTDTQYF.

The V call is TRBV27, the J call TRBJ2-1; 8 nucleotides agree with TRBD2. Germline loops: CDR1 MNHEY, CDR2 SMNVEV (reference sequence). The CDR3 runs to 16 residues. Losses at the gene ends were 0 bases for V and 2 bases for J; bases not matched to a gene: 3. The CDR3 DNA reads as TGTGCCAGCAGTTTATCCCCCGGGGGGGCCTACAATGAGCAGTTCTTC. This encodes CASSLSPGGAYNEQFF.

This clone occurred once. The chain has TRBV12-3 or TRBV12-4 and TRBJ2-6; D perhaps matches TRBD1 (5 bases). The CDR3 is made up of 12 amino acids. Trimming stripped 2 bases from V and 11 bases from J, with 7 bases between. Written as DNA, the CDR3 is TGTGCCAGCAGTTTACAGGGCCACGTCCTGACTTTC. Translation gives CASSLQGHVLTF.

J is TRBJ1-1 and V is TRBV3-1 (or the pseudogene TRBV3-2); possibly TRBD1 for D (5 bases). Germline V gene data show CDR1 as LGHDT and CDR2 as YNNKEL (reference sequence). V lost 4 bases to trimming and J lost 1 base, with 22 bases between them. The CDR3 loop spans 18 amino acids. Here the CDR3 reads CASSLSRTSGGTNTEAFF. The CDR3 DNA is TGTGCCAGCAGCCTATCCCGGACCTCCGGAGGGACGAACACTGAAGCTTTCTTT.

This chain links TRBV11-2 with TRBJ1-3, with a tentative D call TRBD1 (5 bases). Germline V CDR1 and CDR2: SGHAT, FQNNGV. Deletions cut 11 bases from V and 1 base from J, with 12 bases between. This CDR3 region has 13 residues. The DNA of the CDR3 is TGTGCCGCCGGGGGTGGTTCTGGAAACACCATATATTTT. Translating gives CAAGGGSGNTIYF. Together with reference TRBV11-2 and TRBJ1-3, the CDR3 gives the full variable domain: EAGVAQSPRYKIIEKRQSVAFWCNPISGHATLYWYQQILGQGPKLLIQFQNNGVVDDSQLPKDRFSAERLKGVDSTLKIQPAKLEDSAVYLCAAGGGSGNTIYFGEGSWLTVV.

The V and J genes are TRBV28 and TRBJ2-7; 10 nucleotides align to TRBD1. CDR1 is MDHEN and CDR2 is SYDVKM in the germline V gene. J was trimmed by 3 bases and V by 1 base; bases with no gene match: 3. The CDR3 covers 15 residues. The chain's CDR3 is CASSLFDRGLYEQYF. The CDR3 DNA is TGTGCCAGCAGTTTATTCGACAGGGGGCTCTACGAGCAGTACTTC.

The chain links TRBV5-1 to TRBJ1-2; no definite D call. CDR1 is SGHRS and CDR2 is YFSETQ in the germline V gene. Trimming removed 4 bases from V and 8 bases from J, with 15 bases in between. The length of the CDR3 is 13 residues. CDR3 sequence (DNA): TGCGCCAGCAGCGGCGGGAGTCTGGTAGGCTACACCTTC. This translates into CASSGGSLVGYTF.